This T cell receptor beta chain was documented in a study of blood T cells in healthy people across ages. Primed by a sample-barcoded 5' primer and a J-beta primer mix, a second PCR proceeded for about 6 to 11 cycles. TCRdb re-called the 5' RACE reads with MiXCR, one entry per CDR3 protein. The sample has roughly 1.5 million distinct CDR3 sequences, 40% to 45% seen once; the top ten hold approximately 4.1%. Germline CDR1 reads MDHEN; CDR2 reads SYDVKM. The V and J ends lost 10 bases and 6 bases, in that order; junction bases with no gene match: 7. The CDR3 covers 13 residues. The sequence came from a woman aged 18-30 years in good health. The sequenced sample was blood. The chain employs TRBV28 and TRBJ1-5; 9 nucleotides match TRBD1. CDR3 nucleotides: TGTGCCATCCAGGACAGGGGAAGTCAGCCCCAGCATTTT. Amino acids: CAIQDRGSQPQHF.